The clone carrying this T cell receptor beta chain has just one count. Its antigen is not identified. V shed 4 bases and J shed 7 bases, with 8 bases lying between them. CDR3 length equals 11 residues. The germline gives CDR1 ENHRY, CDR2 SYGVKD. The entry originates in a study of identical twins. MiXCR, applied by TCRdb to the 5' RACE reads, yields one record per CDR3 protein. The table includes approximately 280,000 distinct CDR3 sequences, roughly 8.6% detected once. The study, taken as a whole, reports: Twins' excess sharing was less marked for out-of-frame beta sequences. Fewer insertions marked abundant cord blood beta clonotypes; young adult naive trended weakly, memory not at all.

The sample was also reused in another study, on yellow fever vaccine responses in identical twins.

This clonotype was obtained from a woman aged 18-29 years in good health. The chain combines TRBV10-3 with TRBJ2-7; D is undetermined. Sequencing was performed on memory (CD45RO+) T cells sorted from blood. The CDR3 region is CAISGLAEQYF. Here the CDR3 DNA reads TGTGCCATCAGTGGTCTCGCTGAGCAGTACTTC.